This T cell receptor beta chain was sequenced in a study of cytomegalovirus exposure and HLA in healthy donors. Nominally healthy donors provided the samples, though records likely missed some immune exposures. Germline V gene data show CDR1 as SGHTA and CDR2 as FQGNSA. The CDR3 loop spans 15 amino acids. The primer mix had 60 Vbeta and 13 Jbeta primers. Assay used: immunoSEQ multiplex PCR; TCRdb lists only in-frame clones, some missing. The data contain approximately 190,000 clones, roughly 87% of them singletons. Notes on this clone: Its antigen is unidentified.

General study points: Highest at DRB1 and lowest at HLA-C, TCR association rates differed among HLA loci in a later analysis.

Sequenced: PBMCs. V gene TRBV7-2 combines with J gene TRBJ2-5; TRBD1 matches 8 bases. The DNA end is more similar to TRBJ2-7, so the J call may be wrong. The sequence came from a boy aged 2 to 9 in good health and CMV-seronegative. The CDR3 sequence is CASSSRTGMRDEQYF. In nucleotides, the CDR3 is TGTGCCAGCAGCTCCCGGACAGGGATGAGGGACGAGCAGTACTTC.